This T cell receptor beta chain was sequenced in a study of T cell responses to AZD1222 COVID-19 vaccine. Sequenced by immunoSEQ multiplex PCR; TCRdb stores in-frame clones only, minus some. The sample holds over 120,000 clones; roughly 92% are singletons and the top ten take approximately 5.4%. General observations from the study: CD4 TCRs linked to vaccination spanned spike, dominating at 160-218 and 743-854.

Remarks on this clone: Its antigen is not identified.

The receptor was derived from an adult in good health. Here the sequenced sample was peripheral blood, taken on day 0 of AZD1222 vaccination.

The CDR3 DNA reads as TGTGCCAGCAGGAATTGGACAGGGCGCAATACCTACAATGAGCAGTTCTTC. Amino acid sequence: CASRNWTGRNTYNEQFF. The rearrangement joins TRBV5-5 to TRBJ2-1; 8 bases are a match to TRBD1. Germline trimming cut 5 bases from V and 2 bases from J; bases unmatched to any gene: 12. The CDR3 consists of 17 residues. Germline-derived CDR1 and CDR2 are SGHKS and YYEKEE (reference sequence).